This passage covers 17 T cell receptor beta chains from one sample sequenced in a study of a mutant IDH1 vaccine in newly diagnosed glioma. Libraries were prepared by immunoSEQ multiplex PCR; TCRdb keeps only in-frame clonotypes and omits some of them. The sample consists of tens of thousands of clones, about 70% of them appearing once. Antigen specificity for these receptors is unknown. Time point defined: week 11, during vaccination. Every single dose of the vaccine, 300 ug of mutant IDH1 20-mer peptide, came with topical imiquimod. The sequencing used peripheral blood mononuclear cells (PBMCs), collected from a glioma patient whose treatment included an IDH1 peptide vaccine. The receptor set was obtained from a man between 18 and 29 years old with glioma. Some clones in this sample may be carry-over from other donors' samples.

This clone counts as medium-sized. CDR3 DNA sequence: TGTGCCAGCAGTTTGGGGACTAGCGGGAGCAATGAGCAGTTCTTC. Translating gives CASSLGTSGSNEQFF. V gene TRBV27 combines with J gene TRBJ2-1, with 14 bases matching TRBD2. CDR1 is MNHEY, CDR2 SMNVEV, per germline (reference sequence). The CDR3 contains 15 residues. V gave up 3 bases and J gave up 6 bases; unmatched junction bases: 1.

This clone has a single count. The rearrangement links TRBV4-3 to TRBJ1-1; TRBD1 agrees at 8 bases. Germline CDR1 is LGHNA and CDR2 is YSLEER. The CDR3 length is 15 residues. V dropped 0 bases and J dropped 4; count of bases not matched to a gene: 4. CDR3 DNA: TGCGCCAGCAGCCAAGACAGGGGGCTTGGCACTGAAGCTTTCTTT. Its protein is CASSQDRGLGTEAFF.

The count of this clone is one. The rearrangement links TRBV7-2 to TRBJ2-2; 11 positions match TRBD2. Germline V gives CDR1 SGHTA, CDR2 FQGNSA. After removal of 1 base from V and 7 bases from J, the junction contained 5 bases not matched to a gene. This CDR3 spans 16 amino acids. The chain's CDR3 is CASSLVTSGIGGELFF. The CDR3 region has the DNA TGTGCCAGCAGCTTAGTGACTAGCGGGATTGGCGGGGAGCTGTTTTTT.

This clone is classed as medium-sized. V and J are TRBV6-6 and TRBJ2-2; D is unresolved. V was cut by 2 bases and J by 1 base, with 5 bases left in between. Germline V gives CDR1 MNHNY, CDR2 SVGAGI (reference sequence). The CDR3 consists of 14 residues. In nucleotides, the CDR3 is TGTGCCAGCAGTTACGGCGAGAACACCGGGGAGCTGTTTTTT. This encodes CASSYGENTGELFF.

The rearrangement joins TRBV4-2 to TRBJ2-7, with 7 bases matching TRBD2. CDR1 LGHNA and CDR2 YNFKEQ come from the germline V gene. Trimming cost V 4 bases and J 3 bases; bases outside gene matches: 9. The CDR3 runs to 15 residues. Here the CDR3 reads CASSPGLDADYEQYF. In nucleotides, the CDR3 is TGTGCCAGCAGCCCCGGACTAGACGCAGACTACGAGCAGTACTTC.

The chain has TRBV28 and TRBJ2-7; D ambiguous. Germline V gene lookup returns CDR1 MDHEN and CDR2 SYDVKM. The CDR3 is 11 residues long. Trimming took off 8 bases at V and 2 bases at J, with 7 bases between the two ends. This chain's CDR3 is CASSVTYEQYF. CDR3 coding DNA: TGTGCCAGCTCCGTAACCTACGAGCAGTACTTC.

This chain joins TRBV5-6 and TRBJ2-4; tentative D call: TRBD2 (6 bases). CDR1 is SGHDT and CDR2 is YYEEEE in the germline V gene. Trimming stripped 0 bases from V and 7 bases from J, with 17 bases between. This CDR3 comprises 16 residues. This chain's CDR3 is CASSLGGTLGRNIQYF. The CDR3 bases are TGTGCCAGCAGCTTGGGCGGGACCCTTGGGCGGAACATTCAGTACTTC. The full variable domain, rest sourced from reference TRBV5-6 and TRBJ2-4, is DAGVTQSPTHLIKTRGQQVTLRCSPKSGHDTVSWYQQALGQGPQFIFQYYEEEERQRGNFPDRFSGHQFPNYSSELNVNALLLGDSALYLCASSLGGTLGRNIQYFGAGTRLSVL.

In this sample, this clone turned up a few times. The chain links TRBV9 to TRBJ1-5; D remains unclear. V lost 0 bases and J 6 bases, leaving 13 bases between the germline ends. This CDR3 spans 15 amino acids. Germline values: CDR1 SGDLS, CDR2 YYNGEE. The CDR3 DNA reads as TGTGCCAGCAGCGTAGGAGGTGGGATAGGTCAGCCCCAGCATTTT. Its translation: CASSVGGGIGQPQHF.

The chain links TRBV5-6 to TRBJ1-3; D possibly corresponds to TRBD1 (5 bases). This CDR3 region has 16 residues. Germline values: CDR1 SGHDT, CDR2 YYEEEE. The V end was cut by 4 bases, the J end by 2 bases, with 16 bases between. The CDR3 reads CASSPGLGDPGNTIYF. The CDR3 region has the DNA TGTGCCAGCAGCCCGGGGCTGGGGGACCCTGGAAACACCATATATTTT.

V gene TRBV7-2 combines with J gene TRBJ1-2; possible D gene TRBD1, 5 bases. Germline CDR1 reads SGHTA; CDR2 reads FQGNSA. The CDR3 contains 15 residues. Trimming cost V 0 bases and J 1 base, with 9 bases left between them. The CDR3 is CASSLAGASNYGYTF. The CDR3 nucleotides are TGTGCCAGCAGCTTAGCTGGGGCCAGTAACTATGGCTACACCTTC. The whole variable domain, remainder taken from reference TRBV7-2 and TRBJ1-2, is GAGVSQSPSNKVTEKGKDVELRCDPISGHTALYWYRQSLGQGLEFLIYFQGNSAPDKSGLPSDRFSAERTGGSVSTLTIQRTQQEDSAVYLCASSLAGASNYGYTFGSGTRLTVV.

This chain connects TRBV6-1 to TRBJ1-2; no clear D. Germline V CDR1 and CDR2: MNHNS, SASEGT. Between the trimmed V and J ends, which lost 4 bases and 4 bases, there was a span of 16 bases. This CDR3 spans 15 amino acids. As DNA, the CDR3 is TGTGCCAGCAGTGCCGGGAGAGGGAAATTCTATGGCTACACCTTC. This translates into CASSAGRGKFYGYTF.

This chain uses TRBV21-1 with TRBJ2-2; TRBD1 reflects the table's D call only, with no check against the DNA. TRBV21-1 is described as a pseudogene. CDR3 length: 16 amino acids. CDR3 residues: CASSKGVRGPSGELFF. The DNA for the CDR3 is TGTGCCAGCAGCAAAGGTGTCAGGGGGCCGAGCGGGGAGCTGTTTTTT.

CDR3 nucleotides: TGCGCCAGCAGCCAAACCCCCCCGGCAGTCCCCTCCTACGAGCAGTACTTC. Its translation: CASSQTPPAVPSYEQYF. V usage is TRBV4-1 and J usage is TRBJ2-7, with D unresolved. Per germline, CDR1 MGHRA and CDR2 YSYEKL. CDR3 length: 17 amino acids. V was cut by 2 bases and J by 0 bases, with 17 bases left in between.

The J gene is TRBJ1-3, the V gene TRBV4-1, with D hard to call. In germline, CDR1 is MGHRA, CDR2 YSYEKL. The CDR3 length is 13 residues. V lost 4 bases and J lost 4, with 8 bases in between. The CDR3 DNA reads TGCGCCAGCAGCCCCTATGAAGGAAACACCATATATTTT. It codes for CASSPYEGNTIYF.

This clone has just a few counts. A read error is likely, as this CDR3 ends without the conserved phenylalanine or tryptophan. The DNA is left out, because the CDR3 cannot be placed on it with certainty; the CDR3 is given as TCRdb lists it. The rearrangement uses TRBV20-1 and TRBJ1-2. Ends included, the CDR3 has 10 residues. CDR1 and CDR2 (germline): DFQATT, SNEGSKA (reference sequence). Here the CDR3 reads CSARDEEGVV.

This clone was observed a single time. The V call is TRBV4-2, the J call TRBJ2-7; perhaps TRBD2 as D (5 bases). Trimming left V 2 bases short and J 3 bases short, with 14 bases between. Germline-derived CDR1 and CDR2 are LGHNA and YNFKEQ. The CDR3 is 15 residues long. The CDR3 is CASSQPGIAYYEQYF. CDR3 sequence (DNA): TGTGCCAGCAGCCAACCCGGGATCGCCTACTACGAGCAGTACTTC.

The V call is TRBV5-1, the J call TRBJ2-1; a possible D gene is TRBD2 (5 bases). V dropped 2 bases and J dropped 0 bases, with 12 bases sitting between them. This CDR3 is built from 16 residues. The V gene's germline CDR1 is SGHRS and CDR2 YFSETQ. The DNA for the CDR3 is TGCGCCAGCAGCTTTGGGAGCCGACCCTCCTACAATGAGCAGTTCTTC. Amino acids: CASSFGSRPSYNEQFF.